This T cell receptor beta chain was documented in a study of cytomegalovirus exposure and HLA in healthy donors. Study observations and caveats: Later on, a genetic analysis was performed. It linked a missense variant in DCLRE1C with V- and J-gene trimming of TCR beta. In a later analysis, donors in an Asian-associated ancestry cluster reportedly had fewer N-insertions in productive TCRs than the cohort mean. In a later analysis, compared with equally common non-associated chains, HLA-associated beta chains were more expanded.

Comments on this clone: As yet, its antigen is unknown. The sample has other DNA sequences that encode this CDR3 too.

PCR was performed using 60 Vbeta and 13 Jbeta primers. Repertoires were generated with immunoSEQ multiplex PCR, while TCRdb's copy carries only in-frame clones and drops some. The sample includes roughly 100,000 clones, roughly 67% seen only once; the top ten take roughly a fifth. The CDR3 covers 14 residues. V was clipped by 6 bases and J by 4 bases; unmatched bases: 5. Germline V gives CDR1 MNHEY, CDR2 SVGAGI. The chain couples TRBV6-5 to TRBJ1-4; 7 positions agree with TRBD1. This clonotype was sampled from a woman between 45 and 60 years old in good health and CMV-seropositive. Sequencing used PBMCs. CDR3 in amino acids: CASRRQGLNEKLFF. The DNA of the CDR3 is TGTGCCAGCAGGAGACAGGGACTTAATGAAAAACTGTTTTTT.